This entry features one TCR beta chain sequence. This sample was taken from a study of regulatory T cells in long-lasting Graves disease. The time point is: newly diagnosed GD, antithyroid drugs for less than 3 months. From RNA extracted from PBMCs, the TCR library was made. Library construction for TCR beta used iRepertoire HTBI primers and Arm-PCR of CDR3 regions. TCRdb itself ran the multiplex PCR reads through MiXCR, one entry per CDR3 protein. The data show 320,000 or so distinct CDR3 sequences, over 15% seen once. Germline CDR1 is MNHEY and CDR2 is SVGEGT. The CDR3 sequence is 15 residues long. V lost 2 bases, J lost 0 bases, and 3 bases stayed unmatched.

The sequence came from a female donor with Graves disease. The sample consisted of peripheral blood mononuclear cells (PBMCs), taken at new diagnosis, from a patient treated with antithyroid drugs. J is TRBJ2-7 and V is TRBV6-2 or TRBV6-3; TRBD2 agrees at 8 bases. CDR3 loop: CASSYNAGGSYEQYF. The CDR3, as DNA: TGTGCCAGCAGTTACAATGCGGGAGGCTCCTACGAGCAGTACTTC.